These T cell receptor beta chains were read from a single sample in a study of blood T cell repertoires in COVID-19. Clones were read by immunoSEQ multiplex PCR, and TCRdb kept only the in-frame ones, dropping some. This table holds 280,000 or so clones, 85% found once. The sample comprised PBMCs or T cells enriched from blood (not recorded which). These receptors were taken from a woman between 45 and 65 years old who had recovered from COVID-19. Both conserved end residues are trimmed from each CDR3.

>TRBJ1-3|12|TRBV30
AWETGGSGNTIY
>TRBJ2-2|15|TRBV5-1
ASSLVVGLAGAGELF
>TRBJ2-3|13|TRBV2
ASSVRDRDTDTQY
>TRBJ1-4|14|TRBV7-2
ASSFTGGTTNEKLF
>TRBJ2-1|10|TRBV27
ASSYRGVEQF
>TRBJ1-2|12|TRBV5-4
ASRAGTGLSGYT
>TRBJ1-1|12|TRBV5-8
ASTLKVTATEAF
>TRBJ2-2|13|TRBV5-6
ASSAGQGRTGELF
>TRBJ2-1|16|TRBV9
ASSLTGTSGGAGNEQF
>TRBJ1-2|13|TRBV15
ATSVGMTTDYGYT
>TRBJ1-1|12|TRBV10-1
ASSVKGENTEAF
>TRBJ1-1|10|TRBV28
ASSLIITEAF
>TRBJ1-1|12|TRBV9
ASSAGQPRPEAF
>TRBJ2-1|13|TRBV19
ASSIDPSEYNEQF
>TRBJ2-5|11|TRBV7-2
ASSFVHGETQY
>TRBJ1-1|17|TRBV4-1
ASSQEYGLQGTGNTEAF
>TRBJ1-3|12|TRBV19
ASLGRYTGNTIY
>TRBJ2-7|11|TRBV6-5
ASSYGGSYEQY
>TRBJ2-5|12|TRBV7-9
ASTPIVAGETQY
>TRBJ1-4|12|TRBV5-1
ASAGDSTNEKLF
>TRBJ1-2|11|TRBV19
ASSSGQGYGYT
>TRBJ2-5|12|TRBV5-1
ASSVGQVPETQY
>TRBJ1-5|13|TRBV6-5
ASSRTAFGDQPQH
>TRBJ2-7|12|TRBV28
AAGNRVSSYEQY
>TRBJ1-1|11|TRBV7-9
ASSYTGNTEAF
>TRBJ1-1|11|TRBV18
ASSQMDRAEAF
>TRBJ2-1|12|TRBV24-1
ATSDTSGDNEQF
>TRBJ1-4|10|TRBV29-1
SVQGRNEKLF
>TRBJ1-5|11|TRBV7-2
ASSLVDTEPQH
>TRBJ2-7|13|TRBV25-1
ASSEFDRGLYEQY
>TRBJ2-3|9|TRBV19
ASRFGDTQY